The rows below give T cell receptor beta chains drawn from one sample of a study of CD8 T cells in ankylosing spondylitis. TCRdb fed the 5' RACE reads into MiXCR, producing one record per CDR3 protein. The repertoire has about 340,000 distinct CDR3 sequences, 20% to 25% of them found once; the top ten carry approximately 14%. Material: blood, either unsorted or a sorted T cell fraction (not recorded which). These receptors were obtained from a male donor with ankylosing spondylitis or in good health (not recorded which). Both conserved end residues are part of each CDR3. The D gene is left open where the match is weak. Clone size is shown for a subset of rows, as once, few, many or a class of expanded clone.

size	D	V	length	J	CDR3	DNA
-	-	TRBV2	14	TRBJ2-3	CASRWESSTDTQYF	TGTGCCAGCAGATGGGAATCTAGCACAGATACGCAGTATTTT
few	-	TRBV11-2	18	TRBJ2-3	CASSSERVGGFSTDTQYF	TGTGCCAGCAGCTCAGAGAGGGTCGGGGGCTTCAGCACAGATACGCAGTATTTT
few	-	TRBV28	15	TRBJ2-7	CASSPPSGPSNEQYF	TGTGCCAGCAGCCCCCCCTCAGGTCCCTCGAACGAGCAGTACTTC
few	-	TRBV28	16	TRBJ1-5	CASSIEAGGGFQPQHF	TGTGCCAGCAGTATAGAGGCGGGGGGCGGCTTTCAGCCCCAGCATTTT
few	-	TRBV20-1	13	TRBJ2-7	CSARWGTSYEQYF	TGCAGTGCTAGGTGGGGTACCTCCTACGAGCAGTACTTC
-	TRBD1	TRBV11-2	16	TRBJ2-1	CASSSTTGVRGNEQFF	TGTGCCAGCAGCTCCACAACAGGGGTACGTGGCAATGAGCAGTTCTTC
few	-	TRBV29-1	12	TRBJ2-5	CSVGGLEETQYF	TGCAGCGTTGGGGGTTTAGAAGAGACCCAGTACTTC
few	TRBD1	TRBV5-1	15	TRBJ2-3	CASKLDRGTSDTQYF	TGCGCCAGCAAACTAGACAGGGGGACGTCAGATACGCAGTATTTT
-	-	TRBV9	15	TRBJ2-5	CASSEGTLYQETQYF	TGTGCCAGCAGCGAGGGGACACTGTACCAAGAGACCCAGTACTTC
many	-	TRBV12-3/TRBV12-4	11	TRBJ2-7	CASSLSVEQYF	TGTGCCAGCAGTTTGAGTGTGGAGCAGTACTTC
-	TRBD2	TRBV27	18	TRBJ2-3	CASRGLAGGLLFTDTQYF	TGTGCCAGCAGAGGGCTAGCGGGGGGGCTGCTATTCACAGATACGCAGTATTTT
-	-	TRBV3-1	16	TRBJ2-5	CASSPDRFKHQETQYF	TGTGCCAGCAGCCCCGACAGGTTCAAGCACCAAGAGACCCAGTACTTC
-	TRBD2	TRBV12-3/TRBV12-4	14	TRBJ2-1	CASSDLAGGFEQFF	TGTGCCAGCAGTGATCTAGCGGGGGGATTTGAGCAGTTCTTC
-	-	TRBV7-9	15	TRBJ2-2	CASSFGPGGTGELFF	TGTGCCAGCAGCTTTGGGCCTGGAGGCACCGGGGAGCTGTTTTTT
-	TRBD2	TRBV14	21	TRBJ2-1	CASSQEVGLAGGSSSYNEQFF	TGTGCCAGCAGCCAAGAAGTCGGGCTAGCGGGGGGGAGTAGCTCCTACAATGAGCAGTTCTTC
few	TRBD2	TRBV12-5	14	TRBJ2-7	CASGLDGLAGEQYF	TGTGCTAGTGGTTTGGACGGACTAGCGGGGGAGCAGTACTTC
-	TRBD2	TRBV6-2/TRBV6-3	15	TRBJ2-2	CASRRAGPDTGELFF	TGTGCCAGCAGGCGAGCGGGGCCCGACACCGGGGAGCTGTTTTTT
-	TRBD1	TRBV7-8	17	TRBJ2-5	CASSLLIRDRDQETQYF	TGTGCCAGCAGCCTCCTCATCCGCGACAGGGACCAAGAGACCCAGTACTTC
-	TRBD1	TRBV4-2	16	TRBJ2-3	CASSRYDREPTDTQYF	TGTGCCAGCAGCCGTTACGACAGGGAACCCACAGATACGCAGTATTTT
-	TRBD2	TRBV12-3/TRBV12-4	16	TRBJ2-5	CASSSLAGGLQETQYF	TGTGCCAGCAGTTCTCTAGCGGGGGGCCTACAAGAGACCCAGTACTTC
-	TRBD1	TRBV2	13	TRBJ2-1	CASPGQGGDEQFF	TGTGCCAGCCCGGGACAGGGGGGGGATGAGCAGTTCTTC
-	TRBD1	TRBV5-6	13	TRBJ2-1	CASSFRSDRGKFF	TGTGCCAGCAGCTTTAGGTCCGACAGGGGCAAGTTCTTC
few	-	TRBV27	13	TRBJ1-6	CASSLAGFSPLHF	TGTGCCAGCAGCTTAGCAGGGTTTTCACCCCTCCACTTT
-	-	TRBV12-3/TRBV12-4	14	TRBJ2-1	CASSLPGVGIEQFF	TGTGCCAGCAGTTTACCAGGGGTCGGTATTGAGCAGTTCTTC
-	-	TRBV6-5	15	TRBJ2-2	CASSYSLSDTGELFF	TGTGCCAGCAGTTACTCGCTCAGTGACACCGGGGAGCTGTTTTTT
-	-	TRBV2	13	TRBJ2-1	CASGPTSYNEQFF	TGTGCCAGCGGGCCGACGTCCTACAATGAGCAGTTCTTC
-	-	TRBV5-1	17	TRBJ2-3	CASSSEWALHPGDTQYF	TGCGCCAGCAGCTCTGAATGGGCCCTCCACCCCGGAGATACGCAGTATTTT
-	-	TRBV7-9	11	TRBJ1-1	CASSPGVGFQF	TGTGCCAGCAGCCCAGGGGTGGGGTTCCAGTTT
-	-	TRBV6-1	15	TRBJ2-3	CASRDRVYSTDTQYF	TGTGCCAGTAGGGATCGGGTGTACAGCACAGATACGCAGTATTTT
-	-	TRBV6-5	15	TRBJ2-3	CASSSGAPSTDTQYF	TGTGCCAGCAGTTCCGGGGCCCCTAGCACAGATACGCAGTATTTT
few	TRBD2	TRBV5-1	17	TRBJ2-5	CASSLRLAGGPLETQYF	TGCGCCAGCAGCTTGAGACTAGCGGGGGGGCCTTTGGAGACCCAGTACTTC
-	-	TRBV30	14	TRBJ2-5	CAWTQGQPQETQYF	TGTGCCTGGACTCAGGGGCAGCCGCAAGAGACCCAGTACTTC
-	TRBD1	TRBV12-3/TRBV12-4	14	TRBJ2-3	CASIRQGHTDTQYF	TGTGCCAGCATTAGACAGGGACACACAGATACGCAGTATTTT
few	-	TRBV6-1	14	TRBJ2-2	CASRGTGSTGELFF	TGTGCCAGCCGGGGTACGGGTAGCACCGGGGAGCTGTTTTTT
few	-	TRBV6-4	16	TRBJ2-3	CASSDGLKGGPDTQYF	TGTGCCAGCAGTGATGGCCTCAAAGGAGGTCCAGATACGCAGTATTTT
-	-	TRBV7-7	15	TRBJ2-5	CASSYRGAFQETQYF	TGTGCCAGCAGCTATCGGGGGGCTTTTCAAGAGACCCAGTACTTC
-	-	TRBV19	12	TRBJ2-3	CASRQGPDTQYF	TGTGCCAGTAGACAGGGTCCAGATACGCAGTATTTT
few	-	TRBV7-9	15	TRBJ2-1	CASREKTGSYNEQFF	TGTGCCAGCAGGGAAAAGACAGGCTCCTACAATGAGCAGTTCTTC
few	TRBD2	TRBV20-1	15	TRBJ2-4	CSARDLGGGADIQYF	TGCAGTGCTAGAGATCTGGGCGGGGGGGCGGACATTCAGTACTTC
-	-	TRBV27	14	TRBJ2-7	CASSFNAGYAEQYF	TGTGCCAGCAGTTTTAACGCAGGGTACGCCGAGCAGTACTTC
-	-	TRBV2	17	TRBJ2-5	CASSEESAGASQETQYF	TGTGCCAGCAGTGAAGAGAGCGCAGGGGCCTCCCAAGAGACCCAGTACTTC
few	-	TRBV6-6	9	TRBJ2-1	CASRHEQFF	TGTGCCAGCAGGCATGAGCAGTTCTTC
-	TRBD1	TRBV5-5	16	TRBJ2-5	CASSHWDRGPQETQYF	TGTGCCAGCAGCCACTGGGACAGGGGGCCCCAAGAGACCCAGTACTTC
many	TRBD2	TRBV7-8	13	TRBJ2-3	CASSPRLADTQYF	TGTGCCAGCAGCCCCCGACTAGCGGATACGCAGTATTTT
few	-	TRBV6-5	13	TRBJ2-1	CASSYSLSGEQFF	TGTGCCAGCAGTTACTCGTTGTCAGGGGAGCAGTTCTTC
many	TRBD2	TRBV13	16	TRBJ2-3	CASSPATSGYADTQYF	TGTGCCAGCAGCCCCGCGACTAGCGGGTATGCAGATACGCAGTATTTT
few	TRBD1	TRBV7-9	16	TRBJ2-2	CASSSRDRVNTGELFF	TGTGCCAGCAGCTCCCGGGACAGGGTGAACACCGGGGAGCTGTTTTTT
few	-	TRBV27	15	TRBJ2-2	CASSPTLGVAGELFF	TGTGCCAGCAGCCCCACTTTGGGGGTCGCCGGGGAGCTGTTTTTT
-	TRBD1	TRBV20-1	14	TRBJ1-5	CSAPGTGVVQPQHF	TGCAGTGCTCCCGGGACAGGGGTAGTGCAGCCCCAGCATTTT
-	TRBD1	TRBV20-1	15	TRBJ2-7	CSARPPGQGAREQYF	TGCAGTGCTAGACCACCGGGACAGGGGGCGCGGGAGCAGTACTTC
few	TRBD2	TRBV7-9	15	TRBJ2-1	CASSLAGVNYNEQFF	TGTGCCAGCAGCCTAGCGGGGGTAAACTACAATGAGCAGTTCTTC
few	-	TRBV2	13	TRBJ2-7	CASVAASSYEQYF	TGTGCCAGCGTAGCAGCGAGCTCCTACGAGCAGTACTTC
-	-	TRBV20-1	13	TRBJ2-2	CSATGVDTGELFF	TGCAGTGCTACAGGGGTGGACACCGGGGAGCTGTTTTTT
few	-	TRBV7-9	12	TRBJ1-1	CASSLVIGEAFF	TGTGCCAGCAGCTTAGTGATAGGTGAAGCTTTCTTT